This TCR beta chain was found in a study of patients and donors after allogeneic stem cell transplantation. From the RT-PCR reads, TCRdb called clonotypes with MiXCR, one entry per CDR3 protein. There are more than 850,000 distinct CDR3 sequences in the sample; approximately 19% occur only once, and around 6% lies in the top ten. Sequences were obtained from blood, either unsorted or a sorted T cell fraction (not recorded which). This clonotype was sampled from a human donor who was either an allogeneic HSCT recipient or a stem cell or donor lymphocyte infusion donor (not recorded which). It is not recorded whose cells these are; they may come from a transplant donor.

For the CDR3, the DNA is TGTGCCAGCAGTTTAAATGTGGGACAGGGGTTTGGTATGCAGTACTTC. Its protein is CASSLNVGQGFGMQYF. The rearrangement uses TRBV12-3 or TRBV12-4 and TRBJ2-7; 10 bases align to TRBD1. V shed 2 bases and J 9 bases; nucleotides not matched to a gene: 13. The CDR3 has 16 residues.